The 26 T cell receptor beta chains given below trace back to one sample, sequenced in a study of technical replicates of blood from a few donors. Here immunoSEQ multiplex PCR was the method, and the copy in TCRdb shows in-frame clones only, minus some. Of tens of thousands of clones in the sample, about nine tenths were seen once. Sequenced material: T cells isolated from PBMCs. Receptors originate from a human donor in good health.

The V call is TRBV6-1, the J call TRBJ2-7; D gene ambiguous. Germline CDR1 is MNHNS and CDR2 is SASEGT. This CDR3 has 14 residues. V lost 2 bases to trimming and J lost 2 bases, with 10 bases between them. CDR3 loop: CASSESPVPYEQYF. CDR3 DNA sequence: TGTGCCAGCAGTGAATCGCCGGTCCCCTACGAGCAGTACTTC.

In its sample, this clone was seen once. J is TRBJ2-2 and V is TRBV7-9; D not resolved. This CDR3 is built from 13 residues. CDR1 is SEHNR and CDR2 is FQNEAQ in the germline V gene (reference sequence). V lost 5 bases and J lost 3, with 7 bases in between. The DNA of the CDR3 is TGTGCCAGCAGCCCCGAGTACACCGGGGAGCTGTTTTTT. Its translation: CASSPEYTGELFF.

Here the CDR3 reads CASSPPGNTEAFF. As DNA, the CDR3 is TGTGCCAGCAGCCCTCCGGGGAACACTGAAGCTTTCTTT. The chain recombines TRBV5-4 with TRBJ1-1; no firm D call. Trimming removed 4 bases from V and 1 base from J, with 8 bases in between. The CDR3 totals 13 residues. The germline V gene encodes CDR1 SGHNT and CDR2 YYREEE (reference sequence).

The chain links TRBV18 to TRBJ1-2; no clear D gene. The germline CDR1 and CDR2 sequences are KGHSH and LQKENI. This CDR3 spans 13 amino acids. Trimming shortened V by 4 bases and J by 3 bases, and 9 bases separated the two germline ends. The CDR3 bases are TGTGCCAGCTCACTTCCGGGATACTATGGCTACACCTTC. This gives the protein CASSLPGYYGYTF.

V usage is TRBV7-9 and J usage is TRBJ2-7; perhaps TRBD1 as D (6 bases). Germline V CDR1 and CDR2: SEHNR, FQNEAQ (reference sequence). V was cut by 4 bases and J by 4 bases, with 11 bases left in between. This CDR3 is built from 13 residues. The CDR3 region is CASSSRTAYEQYF. CDR3 DNA sequence: TGTGCCAGCAGCTCCCGGACAGCGTACGAGCAGTACTTC.

V usage is TRBV19 and J usage is TRBJ2-6, with D tentatively TRBD2 (7 bases). CDR1 is LNHDA and CDR2 is SQIVND in the germline V gene (reference sequence). The CDR3 is 15 residues long. V shed 7 bases and J shed 1 base, with 11 bases lying between them. The CDR3 loop is CASKGGGSGANVLTF. CDR3 bases: TGTGCCAGTAAGGGGGGGGGTTCTGGGGCCAACGTCCTGACTTTC.

This rearrangement joins TRBV6-5 to TRBJ1-2; D perhaps matches TRBD1 (6 bases). Germline V gives CDR1 MNHEY, CDR2 SVGAGI. The CDR3 contains 13 residues. Between the trimmed V and J ends, which lost 7 bases and 0 bases, there was a span of 9 bases. The CDR3 loop reads CASTRTANYGYTF. The CDR3 DNA is TGTGCCAGCACCCGGACAGCTAACTATGGCTACACCTTC.

This sequence joins TRBV27 and TRBJ1-1; D ambiguous. The CDR3 covers 13 residues. Germline lookup yields CDR1 MNHEY and CDR2 SMNVEV (reference sequence). With 5 bases removed from V and 0 bases from J, the gap between germline ends came to 7 bases. The CDR3 loop is CASSPHLNTEAFF. The CDR3 DNA sequence: TGTGCCAGCAGTCCCCATTTGAACACTGAAGCTTTCTTT.

The V gene is TRBV7-3, the J gene TRBJ2-5; TRBD2 agrees at 14 bases. This CDR3 region has 16 residues. V dropped 3 bases and J dropped 3; count of bases not matched to a gene: 3. Germline V gives CDR1 SGHTA, CDR2 FQGTGA. CDR3 coding DNA: TGTGCCAGCAGCTTGGGACTAGCGGGGGACGAAGAGACCCAGTACTTC. Residues: CASSLGLAGDEETQYF.

The chain is built from TRBV27 and TRBJ2-7; tentatively, D is TRBD1 (6 bases). Germline V CDR1 and CDR2: MNHEY, SMNVEV (reference sequence). CDR3 length: 15 residues. Trimming took off 4 bases at V and 3 bases at J, with 16 bases between the two ends. The CDR3 protein is CASSYAGVGIYEQYF. CDR3 nucleotide sequence: TGTGCCAGCAGTTACGCAGGGGTAGGTATCTACGAGCAGTACTTC.

The chain couples TRBV4-2 to TRBJ2-7; D is possibly TRBD2 (5 bases). This CDR3 is built from 16 residues. Germline CDR1 and CDR2: LGHNA and YNFKEQ. V shed 4 bases and J shed 0 bases, with 16 bases lying between them. Written as DNA, the CDR3 is TGTGCCAGCAGCCCTAATAACCGAGGGTTCTCCTACGAGCAGTACTTC. Its protein product is CASSPNNRGFSYEQYF.

The gene calls are TRBV27 and TRBJ2-7; weak D call: TRBD2 (5 bases). The germline V and J ends were trimmed by 0 bases and 5 bases, with 5 bases remaining between them. From germline, CDR1 is MNHEY and CDR2 SMNVEV (reference sequence). The CDR3 runs to 12 residues. The CDR3, as DNA: TGTGCCAGCAGTTTATCCGGGGACGAGCAGTACTTC. As protein: CASSLSGDEQYF.

The sample holds a few counts of this clone. The V and J genes are TRBV6-5 and TRBJ1-4; 11 bases align to TRBD1. CDR3 length: 14 amino acids. The J segment lost 7 bases and the V segment lost 4 bases, leaving 2 bases of the junction unmatched. Germline CDR1 reads MNHEY; CDR2 reads SVGAGI. The CDR3 DNA sequence: TGTGCCAGCAGTTCGGACAGGGGGCGTGAAAAACTGTTTTTT. This codes for CASSSDRGREKLFF.

This chain links TRBV6-5 with TRBJ2-7; D is unresolved. V was pared by 6 bases and J by 0 bases, with 12 bases between. Per germline, CDR1 MNHEY and CDR2 SVGAGI. The CDR3 consists of 14 residues. CDR3 loop: CASSRSRGSYEQYF. DNA for the CDR3: TGTGCCAGCAGCCGCTCAAGAGGCTCCTACGAGCAGTACTTC.

The chain couples TRBV27 to TRBJ2-5, with D unresolved. Between the trimmed V and J ends, which lost 5 bases and 5 bases, there was a span of 12 bases. The CDR3 is 13 amino acids. Germline V lookup: CDR1 MNHEY, CDR2 SMNVEV (reference sequence). The CDR3 spells CASSRSQWETQYF. The CDR3, as DNA: TGTGCCAGCAGTCGGAGCCAATGGGAGACCCAGTACTTC.

This chain joins TRBV9 and TRBJ1-1; D gene unclear. In germline, CDR1 is SGDLS, CDR2 YYNGEE. Trimming stripped 0 bases from V and 1 base from J, with 7 bases between. The CDR3 contains 14 residues. CDR3 sequence: CASSVGAGNTEAFF. The CDR3 nucleotides read TGTGCCAGCAGCGTAGGAGCAGGGAACACTGAAGCTTTCTTT.

The chain recombines TRBV29-1 with TRBJ1-4; TRBD1 aligns across 8 bases. V gave up 6 bases and J gave up 6 bases; unmatched junction bases: 9. CDR1 SQVTM and CDR2 ANQGSEA come from the germline V gene. The CDR3 sequence is 14 residues long. The CDR3 loop reads CSVLSGGIDEKLFF. The CDR3 nucleotides are TGCAGCGTGCTATCAGGGGGCATTGATGAAAAACTGTTTTTT. Complete variable domain (other parts from reference TRBV29-1 and TRBJ1-4): SAVISQKPSRDICQRGTSLTIQCQVDSQVTMMFWYRQQPGQSLTLIATANQGSEATYESGFVIDKFPISRPNLTFSTLTVSNMSPEDSSIYLCSVLSGGIDEKLFFGSGTQLSVL.

The chain uses TRBV6-5 and TRBJ2-1; D is perhaps TRBD2 (5 bases). Germline V CDR1 and CDR2: MNHEY, SVGAGI. Trimming left V 6 bases short and J 5 bases short, with 14 bases between. The CDR3 contains 14 residues. CDR3 residues: CASRLTRTHNEQFF. The CDR3 region has the DNA TGTGCCAGCAGACTAACTAGAACCCACAATGAGCAGTTCTTC.

The V and J genes are TRBV4-1 and TRBJ1-5; 8 bases match TRBD1. The CDR3 contains 15 residues. The germline V gene has CDR1 MGHRA and CDR2 YSYEKL. The V gene end was trimmed by 6 bases and the J gene end by 0 bases; junction bases not matched to a gene: 4. The CDR3 bases are TGCGCCAGCAGTCTCAGGGGGCCTAGCAATCAGCCCCAGCATTTT. The encoded protein is CASSLRGPSNQPQHF.

This clone was counted only a few times. Here the CDR3 reads CSVSTVTGTFF. Here the CDR3 DNA reads TGCAGCGTATCTACTGTGACAGGGACTTTCTTT. This chain links TRBV29-1 with TRBJ1-1, with 7 bases that match TRBD1. Germline lookup yields CDR1 SQVTM and CDR2 ANQGSEA. V shed 6 bases, J shed 12 bases, and the junction held 10 bases outside the gene matches. The CDR3 covers 11 residues.

The chain links TRBV18 to TRBJ1-1; 7 nucleotides line up with TRBD1. Germline V lookup: CDR1 KGHSH, CDR2 LQKENI. The CDR3 covers 15 residues. V was clipped by 4 bases and J by 1 base; unmatched bases: 6. CDR3 DNA: TGTGCCAGCTCACGGGCAGGGGGAAGGAACACTGAAGCTTTCTTT. Translated: CASSRAGGRNTEAFF. The entire variable domain, with the rest obtained from reference TRBV18 and TRBJ1-1, is as follows: NAGVMQNPRHLVRRRGQEARLRCSPMKGHSHVYWYRQLPEEGLKFMVYLQKENIIDESGMPKERFSAEFPKEGPSILRIQQVVRGDSAAYFCASSRAGGRNTEAFFGQGTRLTVV.

This CDR3 reads CASSSPPRYEQYF. As DNA, the CDR3 is TGTGCCAGCAGCTCCCCTCCCCGCTACGAGCAGTACTTC. The chain has TRBV7-2 and TRBJ2-7; D uncertain. Per the germline V gene, CDR1 is SGHTA and CDR2 is FQGNSA. V was shortened by 4 bases and J by 3 bases, with 10 bases between the two germline ends. The CDR3 loop spans 13 amino acids.

This clone occurred once. This chain connects TRBV15 to TRBJ2-7; D may be TRBD1 (5 bases). Looked up from germline, CDR1 is LNHNV and CDR2 is YYDKDF (reference sequence). The CDR3 is 14 amino acids. With 5 bases removed from V and 5 bases from J, the gap between germline ends came to 16 bases. The CDR3 DNA follows: TGTGCCACCAGCCCTTGGGGCAGGGCCGACGAGCAGTACTTC. Protein product: CATSPWGRADEQYF.

The rearrangement links TRBV9 to TRBJ2-7, with D tentatively TRBD1 (5 bases). The CDR3 runs to 15 residues. Germline V gives CDR1 SGDLS, CDR2 YYNGEE. Trimming took off 4 bases at V and 5 bases at J, with 19 bases between the two ends. The CDR3 spells CASSPGMTDNHEQYF. The CDR3 DNA follows: TGTGCCAGCAGCCCAGGAATGACAGATAACCACGAGCAGTACTTC.

The V gene is TRBV30, the J gene TRBJ1-5, with D possibly TRBD1 on 5 matching bases. The ends were cut back, 0 bases at V and 4 bases at J, with 13 bases in the middle. Germline V lookup: CDR1 GTSNPN, CDR2 SVGIG (reference sequence). The CDR3 is 15 amino acids. CDR3 region: CAWSVSGASNQPQHF. The CDR3 coding sequence is TGTGCCTGGAGTGTAAGCGGGGCCTCAAATCAGCCCCAGCATTTT.

The rearrangement uses TRBV19 and TRBJ1-2; tentative D call: TRBD1 (6 bases). Trimming cost V 5 bases and J 4 bases, with 20 bases left between them. This CDR3 spans 16 amino acids. Germline CDR1 reads LNHDA; CDR2 reads SQIVND (reference sequence). CDR3 protein: CASSRPYRERGYGYTF. CDR3 in DNA: TGTGCCAGTAGTCGCCCTTACAGGGAGCGGGGCTATGGCTACACCTTC.